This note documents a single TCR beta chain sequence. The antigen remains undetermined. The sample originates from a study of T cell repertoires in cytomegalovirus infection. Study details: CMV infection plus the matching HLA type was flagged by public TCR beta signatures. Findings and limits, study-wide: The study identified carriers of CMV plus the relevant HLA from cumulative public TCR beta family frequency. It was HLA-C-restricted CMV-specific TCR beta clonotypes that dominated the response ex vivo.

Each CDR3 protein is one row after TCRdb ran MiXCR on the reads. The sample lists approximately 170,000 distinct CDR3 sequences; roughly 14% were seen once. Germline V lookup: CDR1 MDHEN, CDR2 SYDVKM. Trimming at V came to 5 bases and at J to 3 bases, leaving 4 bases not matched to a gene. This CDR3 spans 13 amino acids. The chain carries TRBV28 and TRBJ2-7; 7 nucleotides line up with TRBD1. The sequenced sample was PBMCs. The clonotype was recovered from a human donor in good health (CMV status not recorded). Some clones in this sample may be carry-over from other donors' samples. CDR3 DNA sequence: TGTGCCAGCAGTGGGACAGTGAGCTACGAGCAGTACTTC. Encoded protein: CASSGTVSYEQYF.